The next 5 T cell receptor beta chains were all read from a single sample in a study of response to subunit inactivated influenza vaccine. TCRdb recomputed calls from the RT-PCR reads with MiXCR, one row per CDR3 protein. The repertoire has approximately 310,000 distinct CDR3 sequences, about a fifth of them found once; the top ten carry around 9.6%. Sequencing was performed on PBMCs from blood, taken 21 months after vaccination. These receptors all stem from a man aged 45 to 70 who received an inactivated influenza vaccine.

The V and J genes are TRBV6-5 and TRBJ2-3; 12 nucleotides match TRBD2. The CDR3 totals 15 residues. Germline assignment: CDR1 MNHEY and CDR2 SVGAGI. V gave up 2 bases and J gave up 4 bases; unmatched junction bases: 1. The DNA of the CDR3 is TGTGCCAGCAGTTACCTAGCGGGGGGGGCAGATACGCAGTATTTT. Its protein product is CASSYLAGGADTQYF.

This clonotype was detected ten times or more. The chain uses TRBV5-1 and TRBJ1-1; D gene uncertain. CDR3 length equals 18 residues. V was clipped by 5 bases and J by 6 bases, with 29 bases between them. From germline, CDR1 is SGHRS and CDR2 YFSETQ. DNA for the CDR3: TGCGCCAGCAGTCCTGGATTGGGTGTTCTGCCTACCCAAGCTGAAGCTTTCTTT. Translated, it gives CASSPGLGVLPTQAEAFF.

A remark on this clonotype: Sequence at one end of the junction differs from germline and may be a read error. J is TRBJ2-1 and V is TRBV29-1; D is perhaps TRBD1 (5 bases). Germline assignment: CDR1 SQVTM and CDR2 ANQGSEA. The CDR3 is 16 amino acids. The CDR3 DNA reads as TGCAGCGTTGATGGCCTAGGGGTGAGCTCCTACAATGTGCAGTTCTTC. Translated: CSVDGLGVSSYNVQFF.

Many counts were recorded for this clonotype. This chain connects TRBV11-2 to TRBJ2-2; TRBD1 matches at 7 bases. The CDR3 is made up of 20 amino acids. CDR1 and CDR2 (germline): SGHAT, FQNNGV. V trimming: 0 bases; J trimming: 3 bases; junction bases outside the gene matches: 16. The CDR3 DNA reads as TGTGCCAGCAGCTTAGATTGGGCTACGACAGGGTTCGGGGACACCGGGGAGCTGTTTTTT. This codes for CASSLDWATTGFGDTGELFF.

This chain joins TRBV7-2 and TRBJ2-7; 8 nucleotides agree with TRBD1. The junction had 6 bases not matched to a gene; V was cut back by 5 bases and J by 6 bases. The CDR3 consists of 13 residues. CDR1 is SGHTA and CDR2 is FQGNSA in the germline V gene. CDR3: CASSPNTGGEQYF. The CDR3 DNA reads TGTGCCAGCAGCCCTAACACAGGGGGCGAGCAGTACTTC.